This paragraph reports one T cell receptor beta chain. Its antigen is not identified. This CDR3 spans 13 amino acids. Trimming cost V 1 base and J 5 bases, with 7 bases left between them. Germline V CDR1 and CDR2: SGHRS, YFSETQ. Clones were read by immunoSEQ multiplex PCR, and TCRdb kept only the in-frame ones, dropping some. The data contain about 70,000 clones, roughly 92% of them seen just once; the ten biggest clones take up approximately 4.8%. The data stem from a study of OX40 agonist ivuxolimab in advanced cancers. General study findings and limits: Clonal expansion was seen in CD4+ and CD8+ blood T cells by week 6 at 0.1 to 3.0 mg/kg. CD8+ T cells were the subset that, on average, had more expanded clones than CD4+.

Autoimmune disease history or systemic immunosuppression disqualified patients. Researchers took blood at baseline, on cycle 4 day 1, and on cycle 7 day 1. The chain has TRBV5-1 and TRBJ1-5; unclear D gene. Source: CD4+ or CD8+ T cells sorted from blood, taken in a trial of the OX40 agonist ivuxolimab. This clonotype was obtained from an adult with an advanced solid tumor such as melanoma, head and neck, liver or kidney cancer. The CDR3, as DNA: TGCGCCAGCAGCTTGACCGGGGATCAGCCCCAGCATTTT. Amino acid sequence: CASSLTGDQPQHF. Based on the CDR3 plus reference TRBV5-1 and TRBJ1-5, the full variable domain is KAGVTQTPRYLIKTRGQQVTLSCSPISGHRSVSWYQQTPGQGLQFLFEYFSETQRNKGNFPGRFSGRQFSNSRSEMNVSTLELGDSALYLCASSLTGDQPQHFGDGTRLSIL.